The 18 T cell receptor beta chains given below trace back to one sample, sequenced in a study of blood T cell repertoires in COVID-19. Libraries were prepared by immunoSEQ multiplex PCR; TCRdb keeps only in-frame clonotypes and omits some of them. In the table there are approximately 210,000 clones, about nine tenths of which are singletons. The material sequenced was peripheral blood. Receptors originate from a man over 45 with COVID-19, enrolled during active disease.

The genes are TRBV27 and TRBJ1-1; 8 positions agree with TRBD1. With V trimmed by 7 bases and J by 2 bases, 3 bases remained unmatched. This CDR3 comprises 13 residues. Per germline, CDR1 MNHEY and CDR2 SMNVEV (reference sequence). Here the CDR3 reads CASKTGDNTEAFF. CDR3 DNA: TGTGCCAGCAAGACAGGGGATAACACTGAAGCTTTCTTT.

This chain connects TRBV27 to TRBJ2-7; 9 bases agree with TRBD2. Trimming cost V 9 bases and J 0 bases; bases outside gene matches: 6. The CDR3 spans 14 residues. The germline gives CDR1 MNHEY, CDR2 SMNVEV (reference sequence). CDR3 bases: TGTGCCAGTAGGCAGCGGGGGGACTCCTACGAGCAGTACTTC. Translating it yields CASRQRGDSYEQYF.

CDR3 sequence reads: CASNRGGTEAFF. In nucleotides, the CDR3 is TGTGCCAGCAACAGGGGAGGCACTGAAGCTTTCTTT. The rearrangement uses TRBV19 and TRBJ1-1; TRBD1 matches at 7 bases. Germline V CDR1 and CDR2: LNHDA, SQIVND (reference sequence). This CDR3 comprises 12 residues. Germline trimming cut 9 bases from V and 4 bases from J; bases unmatched to any gene: 5.

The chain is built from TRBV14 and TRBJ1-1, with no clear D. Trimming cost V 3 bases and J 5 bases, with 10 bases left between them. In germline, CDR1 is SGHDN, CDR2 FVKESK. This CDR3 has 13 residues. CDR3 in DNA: TGTGCCAGCAGCCAGACGTCGGGGACTGAAGCTTTCTTT. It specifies CASSQTSGTEAFF.

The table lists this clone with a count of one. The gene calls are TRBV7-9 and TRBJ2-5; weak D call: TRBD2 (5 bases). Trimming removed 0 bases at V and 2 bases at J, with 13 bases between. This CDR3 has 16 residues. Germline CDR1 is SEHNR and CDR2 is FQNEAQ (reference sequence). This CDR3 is CASSLAPAGNQETQYF. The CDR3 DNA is TGTGCCAGCAGCTTAGCCCCGGCGGGTAATCAAGAGACCCAGTACTTC.

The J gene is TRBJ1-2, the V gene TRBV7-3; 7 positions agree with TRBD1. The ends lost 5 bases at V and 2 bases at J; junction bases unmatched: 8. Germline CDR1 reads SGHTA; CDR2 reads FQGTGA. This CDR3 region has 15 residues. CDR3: CASSPAGTENYGYTF. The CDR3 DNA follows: TGTGCCAGCAGCCCCGCCGGGACAGAAAACTATGGCTACACCTTC.

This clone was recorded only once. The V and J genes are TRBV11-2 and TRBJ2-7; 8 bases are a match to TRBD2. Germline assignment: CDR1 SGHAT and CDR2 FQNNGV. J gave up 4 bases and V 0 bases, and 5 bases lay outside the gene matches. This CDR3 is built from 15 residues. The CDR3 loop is CASSLDPGGSYEQYF. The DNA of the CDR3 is TGTGCCAGCAGCTTAGATCCGGGGGGGAGTTACGAGCAGTACTTC. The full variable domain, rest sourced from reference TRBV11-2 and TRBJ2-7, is EAGVAQSPRYKIIEKRQSVAFWCNPISGHATLYWYQQILGQGPKLLIQFQNNGVVDDSQLPKDRFSAERLKGVDSTLKIQPAKLEDSAVYLCASSLDPGGSYEQYFGPGTRLTVT.

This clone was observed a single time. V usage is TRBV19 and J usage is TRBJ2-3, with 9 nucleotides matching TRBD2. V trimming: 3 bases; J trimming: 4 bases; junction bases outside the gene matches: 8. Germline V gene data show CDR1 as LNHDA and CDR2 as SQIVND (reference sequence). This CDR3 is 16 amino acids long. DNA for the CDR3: TGTGCCAGTAGTATCGGTAGCGGGGGCCCGCCAGATACGCAGTATTTT. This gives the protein CASSIGSGGPPDTQYF.

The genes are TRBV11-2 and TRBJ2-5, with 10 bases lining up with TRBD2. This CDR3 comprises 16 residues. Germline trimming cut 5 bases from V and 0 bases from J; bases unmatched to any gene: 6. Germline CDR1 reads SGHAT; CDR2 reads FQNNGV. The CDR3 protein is CASSPQTSGYQETQYF. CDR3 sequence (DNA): TGTGCCAGCAGCCCGCAGACTAGCGGGTACCAAGAGACCCAGTACTTC.

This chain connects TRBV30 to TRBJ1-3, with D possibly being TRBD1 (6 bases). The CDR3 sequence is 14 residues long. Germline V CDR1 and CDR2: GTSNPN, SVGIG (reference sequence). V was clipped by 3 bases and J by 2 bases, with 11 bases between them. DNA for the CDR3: TGTGCCTGGAGGACAGCAGGGGCTGGAAACACCATATATTTT. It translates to CAWRTAGAGNTIYF.

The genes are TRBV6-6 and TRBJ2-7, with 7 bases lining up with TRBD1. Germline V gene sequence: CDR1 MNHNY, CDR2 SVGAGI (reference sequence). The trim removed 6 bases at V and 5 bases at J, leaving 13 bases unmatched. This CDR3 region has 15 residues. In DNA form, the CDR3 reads TGTGCCAGCAGGCGCTACGACAGGGAATTACACGAGCAGTACTTC. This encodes CASRRYDRELHEQYF.

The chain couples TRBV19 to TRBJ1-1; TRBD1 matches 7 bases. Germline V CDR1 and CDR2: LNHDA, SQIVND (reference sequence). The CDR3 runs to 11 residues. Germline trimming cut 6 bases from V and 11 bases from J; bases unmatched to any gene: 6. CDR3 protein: CASSWTGNAFF. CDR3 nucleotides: TGTGCCAGTAGCTGGACAGGCAACGCTTTCTTT.

The chain's CDR3 is CASSSSGTGGEKLFF. For the CDR3, the DNA is TGTGCCAGCTCTTCTTCCGGGACAGGGGGAGAAAAACTGTTTTTT. The V gene is TRBV5-4, the J gene TRBJ1-4, with TRBD1 identical over 11 bases. CDR3 size: 15 residues. V shed 7 bases and J 8 bases; nucleotides not matched to a gene: 10. CDR1 and CDR2 from the germline V gene are SGHNT and YYREEE (reference sequence).

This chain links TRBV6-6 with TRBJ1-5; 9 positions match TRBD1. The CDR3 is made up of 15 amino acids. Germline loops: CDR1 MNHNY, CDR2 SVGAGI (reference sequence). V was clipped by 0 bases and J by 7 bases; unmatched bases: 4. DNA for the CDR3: TGTGCCAGCAGTTACTCGGGACAGGGTACCCAGCCCCAGCATTTT. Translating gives CASSYSGQGTQPQHF.

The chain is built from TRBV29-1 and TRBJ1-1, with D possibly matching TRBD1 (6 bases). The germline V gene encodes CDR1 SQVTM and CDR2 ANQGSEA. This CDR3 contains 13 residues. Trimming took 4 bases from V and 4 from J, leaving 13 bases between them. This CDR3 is CSVAGGRGTEAFF. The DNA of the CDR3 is TGCAGCGTTGCCGGGGGGCGAGGCACTGAAGCTTTCTTT.

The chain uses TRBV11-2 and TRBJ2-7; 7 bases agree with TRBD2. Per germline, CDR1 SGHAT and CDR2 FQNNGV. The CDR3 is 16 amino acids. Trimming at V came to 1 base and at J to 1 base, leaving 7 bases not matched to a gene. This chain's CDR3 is CASSLGASGLSYEQYF. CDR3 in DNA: TGTGCCAGCAGCTTAGGGGCTAGCGGACTATCCTACGAGCAGTACTTC.

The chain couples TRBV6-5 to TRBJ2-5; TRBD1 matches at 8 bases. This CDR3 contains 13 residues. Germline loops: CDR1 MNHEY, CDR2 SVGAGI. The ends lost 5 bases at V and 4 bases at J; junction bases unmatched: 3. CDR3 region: CASSMDRAETQYF. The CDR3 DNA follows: TGTGCCAGCAGTATGGACAGGGCAGAGACCCAGTACTTC.

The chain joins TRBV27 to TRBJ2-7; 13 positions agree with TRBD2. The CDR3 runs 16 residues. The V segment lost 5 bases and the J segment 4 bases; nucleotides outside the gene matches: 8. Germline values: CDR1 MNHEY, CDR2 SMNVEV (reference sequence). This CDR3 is CASSPGLAGAVYEQYF. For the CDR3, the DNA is TGTGCCAGCAGTCCCGGACTAGCGGGAGCGGTATACGAGCAGTACTTC.